The 20 T cell receptor beta chains below come from one sample, sequenced in a study of a mutant IDH1 vaccine in newly diagnosed glioma. Produced via immunoSEQ multiplex PCR; TCRdb's table is partial and in-frame only. The sample lists around 31,000 clones, around four fifths occurring once. Their cognate antigens are unknown. Time point given: week 11, during vaccination. Each dose delivered 300 ug of mutant IDH1 20-mer peptide subcutaneously with imiquimod. Material: PBMCs, obtained from a glioma patient whose treatment included an IDH1 peptide vaccine. These receptors came from a man in his thirties or forties with glioma.

V is TRBV30 and J is TRBJ1-5; D may be TRBD1 (6 bases). The V end lost 0 bases, the J end lost 1 base, and 10 bases lay between the germline ends. CDR3 size: 15 residues. Germline V CDR1 and CDR2: GTSNPN, SVGIG (reference sequence). In DNA form, the CDR3 reads TGTGCCTGGAGTGTAACCAGGGGAAGCAATCAGCCCCAGCATTTT. Amino acids: CAWSVTRGSNQPQHF.

The chain carries TRBV10-2 and TRBJ2-3, with TRBD1 matching 10 bases. V was clipped by 6 bases and J by 5 bases; unmatched bases: 5. Germline CDR1 WSHSY, CDR2 SAAADI. The length of the CDR3 is 14 residues. CDR3 sequence: CASRPTGGIDTQYF. DNA for the CDR3: TGCGCCAGCAGGCCGACAGGGGGCATAGATACGCAGTATTTT.

J is TRBJ1-5 and V is TRBV7-8, with D perhaps matching TRBD1 (5 bases). The CDR3 contains 14 residues. CDR1 is SGHVS, CDR2 FQNEAQ, per germline. V was shortened by 3 bases and J by 7 bases, with 13 bases between the two germline ends. CDR3: CASSFPGFQQPQHF. CDR3 DNA: TGTGCCAGCAGCTTCCCAGGGTTTCAACAGCCCCAGCATTTT.

The V and J genes are TRBV19 and TRBJ2-3, with D hard to call. CDR1 and CDR2 (germline): LNHDA, SQIVND (reference sequence). CDR3 length: 16 amino acids. Trimming took 1 base from V and 1 from J, leaving 12 bases between them. The chain's CDR3 is CASSIAGIGGTDTQYF. The CDR3 DNA sequence: TGTGCCAGTAGTATAGCCGGTATAGGAGGCACAGATACGCAGTATTTT.

This chain links TRBV6-6 with TRBJ1-5; 7 bases match TRBD1. The CDR3 totals 13 residues. Germline CDR1 reads MNHNY; CDR2 reads SVGAGI (reference sequence). V lost 7 bases to trimming and J lost 5 bases; unmatched junction nucleotides: 5. CDR3 amino acids: CASKIQGDQPQHF. The CDR3 DNA reads as TGTGCCAGCAAAATTCAGGGGGATCAGCCCCAGCATTTT.

This clone was seen once. The DNA for the CDR3 is TGTGCCAGCAGCGTAGGCTTCTTGGTGGTCAGCAGCACAGATACGCAGTATTTT. Its translation: CASSVGFLVVSSTDTQYF. This chain connects TRBV9 to TRBJ2-3; D not resolved. CDR3 length equals 18 residues. The V end was cut by 0 bases, the J end by 0 bases, with 17 bases between. The germline CDR1 and CDR2 sequences are SGDLS and YYNGEE.

The genes are TRBV5-1 and TRBJ2-1, with TRBD2 matching over 7 bases. Trimming removed 4 bases from V and 7 bases from J; junction bases left unmatched: 8. This CDR3 is 14 amino acids long. Germline values: CDR1 SGHRS, CDR2 YFSETQ. This chain's CDR3 is CASSATGTINEQFF. DNA of the CDR3: TGCGCCAGCAGCGCCACCGGGACTATAAATGAGCAGTTCTTC.

This chain links TRBV5-6 with TRBJ1-2; a possible D gene is TRBD1 (6 bases). Germline loops: CDR1 SGHDT, CDR2 YYEEEE. V lost 4 bases to trimming and J lost 0 bases, with 10 bases between them. This CDR3 has 14 amino acids. This CDR3 is CASSHREANYGYTF. The CDR3 DNA reads TGTGCCAGCAGCCACAGGGAAGCTAACTATGGCTACACCTTC. Looking up the rest from reference TRBV5-6 and TRBJ1-2 gives the full variable domain: DAGVTQSPTHLIKTRGQQVTLRCSPKSGHDTVSWYQQALGQGPQFIFQYYEEEERQRGNFPDRFSGHQFPNYSSELNVNALLLGDSALYLCASSHREANYGYTFGSGTRLTVV.

This chain connects TRBV29-1 to TRBJ2-7; 10 bases are shared with TRBD1. CDR3 length equals 14 residues. Germline CDR1 and CDR2: SQVTM and ANQGSEA. V gave up 5 bases and J gave up 6 bases; unmatched junction bases: 10. The CDR3 protein is CSVLRGTGVGEQYF. DNA for the CDR3: TGCAGCGTTCTAAGGGGGACAGGGGTCGGCGAGCAGTACTTC.

V gene TRBV27 combines with J gene TRBJ2-7; D is perhaps TRBD1 (6 bases). Between the trimmed V and J ends, which lost 3 bases and 3 bases, there was a span of 9 bases. The germline CDR1 and CDR2 sequences are MNHEY and SMNVEV (reference sequence). The CDR3 spans 13 residues. CDR3 sequence (DNA): TGTGCCAGCAGTTTCGACAGGAACTACGAGCAGTACTTC. It encodes CASSFDRNYEQYF.

The chain combines TRBV5-4 with TRBJ1-6, with TRBD1 matching over 10 bases. The CDR3 totals 16 residues. CDR1 SGHNT and CDR2 YYREEE come from the germline V gene (reference sequence). The ends lost 4 bases at V and 7 bases at J; junction bases unmatched: 8. In nucleotides, the CDR3 is TGTGCCAGCAGCGCCGGGGACAGGGGAGGCAATTCACCCCTCCACTTT. Translated: CASSAGDRGGNSPLHF.

The chain carries TRBV5-6 and TRBJ1-5; D not resolved. The CDR3 consists of 15 residues. Trimming pared 0 bases from V and 4 bases from J, leaving 11 bases between. The germline gives CDR1 SGHDT, CDR2 YYEEEE. CDR3 region: CASSLAGVRNQPQHF. CDR3 DNA sequence: TGTGCCAGCAGCTTGGCTGGTGTCCGAAATCAGCCCCAGCATTTT. The entire variable domain, with the rest obtained from reference TRBV5-6 and TRBJ1-5, is as follows: DAGVTQSPTHLIKTRGQQVTLRCSPKSGHDTVSWYQQALGQGPQFIFQYYEEEERQRGNFPDRFSGHQFPNYSSELNVNALLLGDSALYLCASSLAGVRNQPQHFGDGTRLSIL.

This sequence joins TRBV7-8 and TRBJ2-2; D may be TRBD2 (5 bases). V gave up 5 bases and J gave up 0 bases, with 25 bases separating them. Germline V CDR1 and CDR2: SGHVS, FQNEAQ. This CDR3 comprises 20 residues. The CDR3 sequence is CASSLRADVVARTNTGELFF. CDR3 in DNA: TGTGCCAGCAGCCTCAGAGCCGATGTGGTAGCGCGCACGAACACCGGGGAGCTGTTTTTT.

CDR3 sequence reads: CASSLTGDSMNTEAFF. Written as DNA, the CDR3 is TGTGCCAGCAGCTTAACCGGGGACAGCATGAACACTGAAGCTTTCTTT. The chain combines TRBV7-3 with TRBJ1-1, with 7 nucleotides matching TRBD1. The ends lost 0 bases at V and 0 bases at J; junction bases unmatched: 4. Looked up from germline, CDR1 is SGHTA and CDR2 is FQGTGA. The CDR3 extends over 16 amino acids.

Here the CDR3 DNA reads TGTGCCAGCAGCTTGGGTTGGGGGGACCGAGCTAACTATGGCTACACCTTC. Translation: CASSLGWGDRANYGYTF. The rearrangement links TRBV5-6 to TRBJ1-2, with D possibly TRBD1 on 5 matching bases. Germline CDR1 and CDR2: SGHDT and YYEEEE. Trimming took 0 bases from V and 0 from J, leaving 15 bases between them. There are 17 residues in the CDR3.

The rearrangement links TRBV29-1 to TRBJ1-1; tentative D call: TRBD1 (6 bases). Germline CDR1 reads SQVTM; CDR2 reads ANQGSEA. The CDR3 contains 12 residues. V was cut by 7 bases and J by 2 bases, with 11 bases left in between. Written as DNA, the CDR3 is TGCAGCGCCGGGACACCAAACACTGAAGCTTTCTTT. This gives the protein CSAGTPNTEAFF.

This chain links TRBV6-5 with TRBJ1-5; 7 bases are a match to TRBD1. The V gene end was trimmed by 6 bases and the J gene end by 4 bases; junction bases not matched to a gene: 3. The germline V gene encodes CDR1 MNHEY and CDR2 SVGAGI. CDR3 length equals 13 residues. The CDR3 reads CASRGTDNQPQHF. Written as DNA, the CDR3 is TGTGCCAGCAGGGGGACAGATAATCAGCCCCAGCATTTT.

In its sample, this clone was seen a few times. The chain employs TRBV19 and TRBJ1-1; no clear D. CDR1 and CDR2 (germline): LNHDA, SQIVND (reference sequence). With 8 bases removed from V and 2 bases from J, the gap between germline ends came to 15 bases. The CDR3 is 14 residues long. The chain's CDR3 is CASQSDFINTEAFF. The CDR3 nucleotides are TGTGCCAGTCAATCGGACTTTATAAACACTGAAGCTTTCTTT.

This sequence joins TRBV7-9 and TRBJ1-1; no definite D call. Germline loops: CDR1 SEHNR, CDR2 FQNEAQ (reference sequence). V was pared by 2 bases and J by 4 bases, with 8 bases between. The CDR3 spans 13 residues. CDR3 region: CASSLLSGTEAFF. CDR3 sequence (DNA): TGTGCCAGCAGCTTACTATCAGGCACTGAAGCTTTCTTT.

V is TRBV5-1 and J is TRBJ2-3; weak D call: TRBD2 (5 bases). Germline CDR1 is SGHRS and CDR2 is YFSETQ. V shed 3 bases and J shed 2 bases, with 13 bases lying between them. The CDR3 totals 15 residues. The DNA of the CDR3 is TGCGCCAGCAGCTCCCGGCTAGCAGACACAGATACGCAGTATTTT. This encodes CASSSRLADTDTQYF.